The source of this T cell receptor (beta chain) is a study of Graves' ophthalmopathy and Graves' hyperthyroidism. Regarding the study as a whole: In blood, most expanded thyroid clonotypes above 0.001 frequency were also detected.

This clonotype came up once. The antigen is unknown. Germline V gene sequence: CDR1 SQVTM, CDR2 ANQGSEA. This CDR3 is 13 amino acids long. Unmatched junction bases numbered 6, after V lost 4 bases and J lost 5 bases. From RNA, the CDR3 regions of TCR beta chains were amplified and sequenced. An opening RT-PCR round employed HTBI primers and preceded a second-round multiplex PCR. TCRdb passed the multiplex PCR reads through MiXCR, listing each CDR3 protein once. This repertoire shows 500,000 to 800,000 distinct CDR3 sequences, 35% to 50% found once; its top ten account for over 2.5%. The chain combines TRBV29-1 with TRBJ2-5, with TRBD1 matching 8 bases. This TCR came from an adult man with Graves' ophthalmopathy. What was sequenced was peripheral blood. CDR3 bases: TGCAGCGTTGTTAGGCAGGGGGCCGAGACCCAGTACTTC. This gives the protein CSVVRQGAETQYF. Filled out from reference TRBV29-1 and TRBJ2-5, the complete variable domain reads SAVISQKPSRDICQRGTSLTIQCQVDSQVTMMFWYRQQPGQSLTLIATANQGSEATYESGFVIDKFPISRPNLTFSTLTVSNMSPEDSSIYLCSVVRQGAETQYFGPGTRLLVL.